The entry below describes one T cell receptor beta chain. The record originates from a study of blood T cell repertoires in COVID-19. Study information: Sources were T cells, B-cell-depleted T cells, or PBMCs; the material itself was cDNA or gDNA.

V lost 3 bases, J lost 7 bases, and 13 bases lay in between. CDR3 length equals 14 residues. Germline assignment: CDR1 GTSNPN and CDR2 SVGIG (reference sequence). Original processing notes: Reference gene primer amplification in the assay estimated nucleated cell counts. This table comes from immunoSEQ multiplex PCR, and its TCRdb copy is limited to in-frame clones, with some not included. The D gene and trimming were derived from the DNA, and the V and J assignments and clone size from that table. This table has approximately 240,000 clones, around 82% appearing once. The V gene is TRBV30, the J gene TRBJ1-6, with D perhaps matching TRBD1 (6 bases). The receptor was isolated from a woman aged 55-75 years with acute or convalescent COVID-19. Material for sequencing was peripheral blood. The CDR3 loop reads CAWRTQGANSPLHF. CDR3 sequence (DNA): TGTGCCTGGAGAACACAGGGAGCCAATTCACCCCTCCACTTT.